Described below is a single T cell receptor beta chain sequence and its context. The data stem from a study of regulatory T cells in long-lasting Graves disease. The V end lost 4 bases, the J end lost 9 bases, and 16 bases lay between the germline ends. CDR1 and CDR2 from the germline V gene are MGHRA and YSYEKL. The CDR3 has 14 amino acids. Relying on iRepertoire HTBI primers and Arm-PCR of CDR3 regions, the team built TCR beta libraries. TCRdb re-derived calls from the multiplex PCR reads in MiXCR, one entry per CDR3 protein. Of around 400,000 distinct CDR3 sequences detected, around 20% appear once; the ten largest clones hold roughly an eighth. The time point here: persistent/refractory GD, antithyroid drugs over 5 years with positive TRAb. There was RNA extracted from PBMCs, and the TCR library was made from it.

The TCR sequence derives from a female donor with Graves disease. The chain is built from TRBV4-1 and TRBJ2-1; D is ambiguous. The starting material was peripheral blood mononuclear cells (PBMCs), obtained when the disease was refractory, from a patient treated with antithyroid drugs. The DNA of the CDR3 is TGCGCCAGCAGCCTTGACGAGGAGTTCGGTGAGCAGTTCTTC. Translating gives CASSLDEEFGEQFF.